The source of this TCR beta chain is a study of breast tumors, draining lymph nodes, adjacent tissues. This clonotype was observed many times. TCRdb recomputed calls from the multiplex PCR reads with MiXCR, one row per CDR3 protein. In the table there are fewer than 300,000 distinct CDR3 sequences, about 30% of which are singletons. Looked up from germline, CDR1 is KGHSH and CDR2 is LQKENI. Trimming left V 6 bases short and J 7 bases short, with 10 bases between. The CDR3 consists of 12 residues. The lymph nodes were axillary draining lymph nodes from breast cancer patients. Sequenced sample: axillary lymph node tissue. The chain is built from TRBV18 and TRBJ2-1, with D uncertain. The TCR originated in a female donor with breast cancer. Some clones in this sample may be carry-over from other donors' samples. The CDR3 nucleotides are TGTGCCAGCTCTCGAGTGGGTAATGAGCAGTTCTTC. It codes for CASSRVGNEQFF.